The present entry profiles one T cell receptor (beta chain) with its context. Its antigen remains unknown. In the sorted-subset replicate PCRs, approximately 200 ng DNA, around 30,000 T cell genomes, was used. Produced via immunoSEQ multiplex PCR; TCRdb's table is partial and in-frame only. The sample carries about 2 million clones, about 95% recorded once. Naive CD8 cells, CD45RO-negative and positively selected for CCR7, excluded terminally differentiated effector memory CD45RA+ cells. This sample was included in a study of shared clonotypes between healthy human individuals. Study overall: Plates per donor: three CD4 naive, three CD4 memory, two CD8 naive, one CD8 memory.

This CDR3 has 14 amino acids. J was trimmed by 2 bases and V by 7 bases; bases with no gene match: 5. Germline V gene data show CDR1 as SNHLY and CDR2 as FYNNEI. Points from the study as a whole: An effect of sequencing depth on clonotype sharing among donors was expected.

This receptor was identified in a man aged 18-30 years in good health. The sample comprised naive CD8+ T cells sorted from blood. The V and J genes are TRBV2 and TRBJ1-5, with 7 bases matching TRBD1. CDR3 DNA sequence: TGTGCCAGCAATGACGGACAGGGCAATCAGCCCCAGCATTTT. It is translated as CASNDGQGNQPQHF. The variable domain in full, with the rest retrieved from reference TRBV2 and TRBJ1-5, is EPEVTQTPSHQVTQMGQEVILRCVPISNHLYFYWYRQILGQKVEFLVSFYNNEISEKSEIFDDQFSVERPDGSNFTLKIRSTKLEDSAMYFCASNDGQGNQPQHFGDGTRLSIL.